This TCR beta chain was captured by sequencing in a study of OX40 agonist ivuxolimab in advanced cancers. The CDR3 runs to 13 residues. The germline V gene has CDR1 SGHNT and CDR2 YYREEE (reference sequence). Repertoires were generated with immunoSEQ multiplex PCR, while TCRdb's copy carries only in-frame clones and drops some. The profile covers some 79,000 clones, with roughly 90% appearing a single time and around 0.4% taken by the ten largest. About this clone itself: A read error may produce the germline difference seen at one junction end.

This sample comprised CD4+ or CD8+ T cells sorted from blood, obtained in a trial of the OX40 agonist ivuxolimab. The chain couples TRBV5-4 to TRBJ2-3; perhaps TRBD1 as D (6 bases). This TCR derives from an adult with an advanced solid tumor such as melanoma, head and neck, liver or kidney cancer. In DNA, the CDR3 is TGTGCCAGCACCTTGACAGGTTCAGATACGCAGTATTTT. Amino acid sequence: CASTLTGSDTQYF.